The present T cell receptor (beta chain) was sequenced within a study of blood T cell repertoires in COVID-19. Study details: In each case, the material was cDNA or gDNA derived from T cells, B-cell-depleted T cells, or PBMCs.

CDR3 length: 15 residues. CDR1 LNHDA and CDR2 SQIVND come from the germline V gene (reference sequence). V was trimmed by 1 base and J by 2 bases, leaving 11 bases between them. This clone was picked up a small number of times. Using immunoSEQ multiplex PCR, the repertoire was profiled, and TCRdb retains in-frame clones only, with some absent. The repertoire has 70,000 to 80,000 clones, around nine tenths of them found once; the top ten carry 5.8%. The chain links TRBV19 to TRBJ2-5; possible D gene TRBD1, 6 bases. The source is a human donor in a cohort sampled during active COVID-19. Material for sequencing was peripheral blood. CDR3 nucleotide sequence: TGTGCCAGTAGTATAGCCGGGACAACTCAAGAGACCCAGTACTTC. Its protein is CASSIAGTTQETQYF.